This T cell receptor beta chain was identified during a study of long-term antiretroviral therapy in people with HIV. V was pared by 9 bases and J by 4 bases, with 12 bases between. The CDR3 has 13 residues. Germline V CDR1 and CDR2: ENHRY, SYGVKD. The authors ran the immunoSEQ assay, v3.0, at survey level. Produced via immunoSEQ multiplex PCR; TCRdb's table is partial and in-frame only. The table lists roughly 18,000 clones, 91% of them singletons. The source material was unsorted PBMCs, sampled 3 years after starting antiretroviral therapy. The chain uses TRBV10-3 and TRBJ1-4; perhaps TRBD1 as D (6 bases). The TCR sequence derives from a man aged 45-65 years with HIV. CDR3 residues: CAIRGSGNEKLFF. CDR3 sequence (DNA): TGTGCCATAAGGGGGAGTGGTAATGAAAAACTGTTTTTT.